This TCR beta chain was identified during a study of cytomegalovirus exposure and HLA in healthy donors. V lost 4 bases to trimming and J lost 7 bases; unmatched junction nucleotides: 10. The CDR3 length is 15 residues. The germline CDR1 and CDR2 sequences are SGHNT and YYREEE (reference sequence). A multiplex PCR was run with 60 Vbeta primers and 13 Jbeta primers. Data came from immunoSEQ multiplex PCR; TCRdb stores just in-frame clones and leaves some out. The sample includes 75,000 to 100,000 clones, around 82% of them seen just once. The sample consisted of PBMCs. The V gene is TRBV5-4, the J gene TRBJ2-1, with 8 bases matching TRBD1. The origin of this receptor is a man aged 40-49 years in good health and CMV-seropositive. CDR3 protein: CASSRNPRQGNEQFF. In DNA, the CDR3 is TGTGCCAGCAGCCGGAACCCAAGACAGGGGAATGAGCAGTTCTTC.